These 9 T cell receptor beta chains originate from one sample sequenced in a study of T cell responses to AZD1222 COVID-19 vaccine. Data came from immunoSEQ multiplex PCR; TCRdb stores just in-frame clones and leaves some out. The sample includes 130,000 or so clones, around 90% of them seen just once. The sample was peripheral blood, taken on day 0 of AZD1222 vaccination. The receptors derive from an adult in good health.

This sequence joins TRBV12-5 and TRBJ2-1, with 12 bases aligning to TRBD1. The ends lost 5 bases at V and 7 bases at J; junction bases unmatched: 6. There are 15 residues in the CDR3. Germline loops: CDR1 LGHNT, CDR2 FRNRAP. The CDR3 loop reads CASGPGQGARNEQFF. The DNA for the CDR3 is TGTGCTAGTGGTCCGGGACAGGGGGCAAGAAATGAGCAGTTCTTC.

The V gene is TRBV16, the J gene TRBJ1-3; perhaps TRBD1 as D (6 bases). This CDR3 is built from 14 residues. Per the germline V gene, CDR1 is KGHSY and CDR2 is FQNENV. V was cut by 4 bases and J by 1 base, with 8 bases left in between. The CDR3 sequence is CASSLGTSGNTIYF. CDR3 in DNA: TGTGCCAGCAGCCTGGGGACATCTGGAAACACCATATATTTT. Complete variable domain (other parts from reference TRBV16 and TRBJ1-3): GEEVAQTPKHLVRGEGQKAKLYCAPIKGHSYVFWYQQVLKNEFKFLISFQNENVFDETGMPKERFSAKCLPNSPCSLEIQATKLEDSAVYFCASSLGTSGNTIYFGEGSWLTVV.

The chain has TRBV5-4 and TRBJ1-1; 10 nucleotides agree with TRBD1. This CDR3 has 14 amino acids. Germline V gives CDR1 SGHNT, CDR2 YYREEE (reference sequence). After removal of 2 bases from V and 11 bases from J, the junction contained 9 bases not matched to a gene. CDR3 amino acids: CASSLGPGTGEAFF. CDR3 nucleotides: TGTGCCAGCAGCTTAGGGCCCGGGACAGGGGAGGCTTTCTTT. The full variable domain, in which reference TRBV5-4 and TRBJ1-1 provide the parts outside the CDR3, is ETGVTQSPTHLIKTRGQQVTLRCSSQSGHNTVSWYQQALGQGPQFIFQYYREEENGRGNFPPRFSGLQFPNYSSELNVNALELDDSALYLCASSLGPGTGEAFFGQGTRLTVV.

In nucleotides, the CDR3 is TGTGCCTGGGACTTTCAAGGGTCTGAAGCTTTCTTT. Translating gives CAWDFQGSEAFF. V is TRBV30 and J is TRBJ1-1; no firm D call. V was clipped by 5 bases and J by 6 bases, with 13 bases between them. Germline loops: CDR1 GTSNPN, CDR2 SVGIG (reference sequence). The CDR3 has 12 amino acids. The full variable domain, completed using reference TRBV30 and TRBJ1-1, is SQTIHQWPATLVQPVGSPLSLECTVEGTSNPNLYWYRQAAGRGLQLLFYSVGIGQISSEVPQNLSASRPQDRQFILSSKKLLLSDSGFYLCAWDFQGSEAFFGQGTRLTVV.

The J gene is TRBJ2-7, the V gene TRBV19; D is uncertain. Trimming cost V 4 bases and J 0 bases, with 10 bases left between them. Germline-derived CDR1 and CDR2 are LNHDA and SQIVND (reference sequence). The CDR3 covers 14 residues. The CDR3 region has the DNA TGTGCCAGTAGTACCCCGGGTAACTCCTACGAGCAGTACTTC. It codes for CASSTPGNSYEQYF.

The chain is built from TRBV7-2 and TRBJ2-2; D possibly corresponds to TRBD1 (5 bases). Germline CDR1 and CDR2: SGHTA and FQGNSA. This CDR3 is built from 15 residues. V dropped 2 bases and J dropped 0 bases, with 7 bases sitting between them. The DNA of the CDR3 is TGTGCCAGCAGCTTAAGACAGCCGAACACCGGGGAGCTGTTTTTT. Translated, it gives CASSLRQPNTGELFF.

The chain combines TRBV6-6 with TRBJ1-1; no definite D call. The CDR3 is 16 amino acids. CDR1 is MNHNY, CDR2 SVGAGI, per germline (reference sequence). Trimming stripped 2 bases from V and 3 bases from J, with 16 bases between. The CDR3 protein is CASSYTRAPRDTEAFF. The DNA for the CDR3 is TGTGCCAGCAGTTACACCCGGGCCCCCCGGGACACTGAAGCTTTCTTT.

The chain employs TRBV2 and TRBJ2-1; 7 positions agree with TRBD1. The CDR3 sequence is 16 residues long. Germline CDR1 is SNHLY and CDR2 is FYNNEI. V gave up 7 bases and J gave up 4 bases; unmatched junction bases: 13. CDR3 sequence (DNA): TGTGCCAGCATCGGAGGTCCGGGACAGATATACAATGAGCAGTTCTTC. Translation gives CASIGGPGQIYNEQFF.

The J gene is TRBJ2-7, the V gene TRBV29-1; D is possibly TRBD1 (6 bases). The CDR3 contains 16 residues. Germline V gene data show CDR1 as SQVTM and CDR2 as ANQGSEA. V lost 8 bases and J 5 bases, leaving 28 bases between the germline ends. CDR3 bases: TGCAGCTTCACAGGGAGCCTCACGAAGGGCCCAAACGAGCAGTACTTC. This encodes CSFTGSLTKGPNEQYF.